The entry below gives a single T cell receptor (beta chain) sequence along with its context. What antigen it recognizes has not been identified. One base away there is no much larger clone; base qualities are not given. From V the trimming removes 3 bases and from J it removes 3 bases, while the gene matches leave 5 bases of the junction unaccounted for. The CDR3 holds 15 amino acids from the cysteine to the phenylalanine. Kept here is only the CDR3 DNA, which spans 45 bases and is read in frame from base 1. According to the germline V gene, CDR1 reads KGHSH and CDR2 reads LQKENI. These data belong to a study of tumor and adjacent non-tumor tissue in lung cancer (dated by TCRdb to 2017 to 2018). In terms of the full investigation: Patients with adenocarcinoma (over 11), squamous cell carcinoma (2) and small cell lung cancer (1) were included in the cohort. The 15 enrolled patients, of whom approximately 10 were men and 5 were women, were aged about 30 to 80 years and were diagnosed with TNM stage I to III disease. In total, sequencing yielded 125,075,908 productive TCRbeta reads, which works out to an average of approximately 4 million reads per sample. Using bulk TCRbeta repertoires from approximately 15 lung cancer patients, the study set lung tumor tissue side by side with matched distant non-tumor lung tissue. TCRbeta CDR3 sequencing was performed on a few dozen paired specimens, with one tumor sample and one normal lung sample collected per patient.

RNA was extracted from bulk unsorted tissue and checked for quality with a NanoDrop ND-1000 and an Agilent 2100. Donors were newly diagnosed lung cancer patients admitted for thoracic surgery in China between August and November 2014, without prior chemotherapy. Anyone who had undergone radiotherapy or chemotherapy before, or who had another cancer at the same time, was left out of the study. Pieces of surgical tissue measuring about 1-2.1 cm3 were kept in RNAlater solution and held at -80 degrees C until needed. Beyond this particular receptor, the publication reports: Only around 15 patients were included in the cohort, and the need for larger samples and more detailed clinical data was noted by the authors. The top 100 clones accounted for a significantly larger cumulative portion of the repertoire in normal lung than in tumor tissue. The sequencing platform is not named in the methods, and unique molecular identifiers are not mentioned. Younger patients had significantly higher TCR diversity, and higher tumor TCR diversity was associated with shorter overall and disease-free survival. Peripheral blood was not sequenced, so blood TCRbeta repertoires were not examined in the lung cancer patients of the study. TCR diversity (inverse Simpson) was significantly higher in tumor than in normal lung tissue (roughly 390 vs 170, P = 0.0075, Mann-Whitney U test).

Libraries were constructed by multiplex PCR. TCRdb lists the instrument as Illumina HiSeq 2500. Following protocols modified from ARM-PCR, the researchers constructed TCRbeta libraries through three rounds of nested PCR with primers (Table S4). Before sequencing, PCR products of 200-500 bp were cut from the gel and purified using the QIAquick gel extraction kit. On the authors' methods: Trimmomatic was used to clean the reads, FLASH merged the cleaned reads into complete CDR3 sequences, and MiTCR assigned the sequences to V(D)J germline segments. Clonal diversity was computed as the inverse Simpson's index with VDJtools. A read counted as productive if the sequence was in-frame and lacked a premature stop codon. Using fastp trimming at Q25 and MiXCR clonotype assembly, TCRdb reanalyzed the public sequencing data and kept in-frame beta chains. Every entry covers one CDR3 protein and lists the most common genes and DNA from its rows. It is TCRdb's table, rather than the study itself, that gives the V and J calls and clone size. This sample holds roughly 81,000 distinct CDR3 sequences; around two thirds were observed only once. The top ten hold 15% of the sample.

The sequencing sample was made of lung tumor tissue. The TCR sequence derives from a man in his sixties or seventies with non-small cell lung cancer. The sequence links TRBV18 to TRBJ2-1; TRBD2 lines up with 7 middle nucleotides. The nucleotides read TGTGCCAGCTCACCGCGGCTAGCGGACTACAATGAGCAGTTCTTC. Its protein is CASSPRLADYNEQFF.